The clone carrying this T cell receptor beta chain was observed a handful of times. The sample comes from a study of blood T cell repertoires in COVID-19. Study background: T cells, B-cell-depleted T cells, or PBMCs provided the cDNA or gDNA that served as material.

In the original analysis: Estimated nucleated cell counts came from reference gene primer amplification. TCRdb's table, derived via immunoSEQ multiplex PCR, lists solely in-frame clones and lacks some. V and J calls and clone size are copied from that table; D and trimming were computed from the DNA. The sample yields fewer than 300,000 clones, 65% to 90% seen once. This TCR was sampled from a man aged 50 or older with active or convalescent COVID-19. Sequenced input: peripheral blood.

The CDR3 nucleotides read TGTGCCAGCAGCGTAGGAGGGAGCGGCGCCTACACTGAAGCTTTCTTT. Encoded protein: CASSVGGSGAYTEAFF. The V call is TRBV9, the J call TRBJ1-1; D is uncertain. V dropped 0 bases and J dropped 3 bases, with 15 bases sitting between them. The germline V gene encodes CDR1 SGDLS and CDR2 YYNGEE. The CDR3 totals 16 residues.